This passage covers 15 T cell receptor beta chains from one sample sequenced in a study of early stage breast cancer tumors. This table comes from immunoSEQ multiplex PCR, and its TCRdb copy is limited to in-frame clones, with some not included. The sample lists fewer than 50,000 clones; about two thirds were seen once. Sequencing was done on a sample of blood. The receptors derive from a person aged 50 to 59 with breast cancer.

This chain links TRBV7-8 with TRBJ2-5; no reliable D call. The germline V gene has CDR1 SGHVS and CDR2 FQNEAQ. Trimming removed 4 bases at V and 1 base at J, with 7 bases between. There are 13 residues in the CDR3. The CDR3 nucleotides read TGTGCCAGCAGCTCATCCGGCCAAGAGACCCAGTACTTC. Amino acid sequence: CASSSSGQETQYF.

This chain uses TRBV7-2 with TRBJ2-1; D uncertain. The CDR3 length is 13 residues. Germline values: CDR1 SGHTA, CDR2 FQGNSA. The V end was cut by 2 bases, the J end by 9 bases, with 11 bases between. The CDR3 coding sequence is TGTGCCAGCAGCTTAATGAGTAGCTCTGAGCAGTTCTTC. Translation: CASSLMSSSEQFF.

The genes are TRBV9 and TRBJ2-1; perhaps TRBD1 as D (6 bases). V gave up 4 bases and J gave up 4 bases, with 12 bases separating them. This CDR3 is built from 14 residues. The germline V gene encodes CDR1 SGDLS and CDR2 YYNGEE. The CDR3 here is CASSPRTDYNEQFF. Here the CDR3 DNA reads TGTGCCAGCAGCCCACGGACAGATTACAATGAGCAGTTCTTC.

The V gene is TRBV23-1, the J gene TRBJ2-2; 7 bases are a match to TRBD2. TRBV23-1 is sorted into the ORF group, with uncertain function. The CDR3 runs 15 residues. Unmatched junction bases numbered 7, after V lost 4 bases and J lost 5 bases. The CDR3 spells CASSPREGWTGELFF. As DNA, the CDR3 is TGCGCCAGCAGTCCGAGGGAGGGCTGGACCGGGGAGCTGTTTTTT.

The chain couples TRBV19 to TRBJ1-1; D perhaps matches TRBD1 (6 bases). Germline V gives CDR1 LNHDA, CDR2 SQIVND (reference sequence). V gave up 3 bases and J gave up 4 bases, with 18 bases separating them. The CDR3 extends over 16 amino acids. CDR3 bases: TGTGCCAGTAGTATCAGGGGCAGCCAAGGAGCCACTGAAGCTTTCTTT. Protein sequence: CASSIRGSQGATEAFF.

V usage is TRBV29-1 and J usage is TRBJ1-2; 7 nucleotides line up with TRBD1. The germline V gene encodes CDR1 SQVTM and CDR2 ANQGSEA. Germline trimming cut 0 bases from V and 4 bases from J; bases unmatched to any gene: 5. The CDR3 sequence is 14 residues long. Written as DNA, the CDR3 is TGCAGCGTTGAAGACCGCGGGACAGTCTATGGCTACACCTTC. Encoded protein: CSVEDRGTVYGYTF.

This clone was observed a single time. This sequence joins TRBV14 and TRBJ2-5, with 7 bases aligning to TRBD2. J gave up 7 bases and V 4 bases, and 12 bases lay outside the gene matches. The CDR3 covers 15 residues. Germline CDR1 reads SGHDN; CDR2 reads FVKESK. CDR3 amino acids: CASSREGRTLGTQYF. In DNA form, the CDR3 reads TGTGCCAGCAGCCGGGAGGGACGCACCTTGGGGACCCAGTACTTC.

This sequence joins TRBV29-1 and TRBJ2-5; a possible D gene is TRBD1 (6 bases). The CDR3 extends over 13 amino acids. Germline-derived CDR1 and CDR2 are SQVTM and ANQGSEA. With 7 bases removed from V and 5 bases from J, the gap between germline ends came to 17 bases. CDR3 in amino acids: CSGRWTAKETQYF. For the CDR3, the DNA is TGCAGCGGCAGATGGACAGCAAAGGAGACCCAGTACTTC.

The rearrangement uses TRBV18 and TRBJ2-1; D may be TRBD2 (6 bases). Germline V gives CDR1 KGHSH, CDR2 LQKENI. Trimming took 0 bases from V and 4 from J, leaving 10 bases between them. This CDR3 region has 15 residues. CDR3 in DNA: TGTGCCAGCTCACCACCTACTAGCAGATACAATGAGCAGTTCTTC. Amino acid sequence: CASSPPTSRYNEQFF.

This rearrangement joins TRBV20-1 to TRBJ1-3, with D uncertain. The CDR3 length is 11 residues. V lost 6 bases to trimming and J lost 10 bases, with 13 bases between them. Germline CDR1 DFQATT, CDR2 SNEGSKA (reference sequence). DNA of the CDR3: TGCAGTGCGGAGACGGCCGGTACCATATATTTT. Translating it yields CSAETAGTIYF.

This clone was seen a few times. V usage is TRBV7-8 and J usage is TRBJ2-7; the match to TRBD1 covers 7 bases. V lost 5 bases, J lost 5 bases, and 12 bases stayed unmatched. Germline V gene sequence: CDR1 SGHVS, CDR2 FQNEAQ. The CDR3 consists of 15 residues. The CDR3 nucleotides are TGTGCCAGCAGCCCGGGACAGACCAGGACCGACGAGCAGTACTTC. Its translation is CASSPGQTRTDEQYF.

The gene calls are TRBV4-3 and TRBJ2-2; D ambiguous. Germline V gene lookup returns CDR1 LGHNA and CDR2 YSLEER. Trimming took off 0 bases at V and 2 bases at J, with 10 bases between the two ends. The CDR3 loop spans 16 amino acids. DNA for the CDR3: TGCGCCAGCAGCCAAGATGGGCAATTAAACACCGGGGAGCTGTTTTTT. As protein: CASSQDGQLNTGELFF.

The J gene is TRBJ1-5, the V gene TRBV5-1; weak D call: TRBD1 (6 bases). Trimming stripped 0 bases from V and 4 bases from J, with 8 bases between. This CDR3 spans 14 amino acids. CDR1 is SGHRS, CDR2 YFSETQ, per germline. CDR3 residues: CASSLEGGNQPQHF. The CDR3 DNA is TGCGCCAGCAGCTTGGAAGGGGGTAATCAGCCCCAGCATTTT.

The genes are TRBV21-1 and TRBJ1-2. TRBV21-1 is termed a pseudogene. The CDR3 length is 16 residues. CDR3 sequence: CASSNPASDSGEGYTF. CDR3 DNA sequence: TGTGCCAGCAGCAACCCCGCGTCTGACAGCGGGGAGGGCTACACCTTC.

This rearrangement joins TRBV11-2 to TRBJ1-1; tentatively, D is TRBD1 (5 bases). The CDR3 has 13 amino acids. In germline, CDR1 is SGHAT, CDR2 FQNNGV. V lost 3 bases, J lost 2 bases, and 7 bases lay in between. The CDR3 is CASSFGQNTEAFF. As DNA, the CDR3 is TGTGCCAGCAGCTTTGGACAAAACACTGAAGCTTTCTTT.